The sequence of this T cell receptor (beta chain) was determined in a study of blood T cell repertoires in COVID-19. Turning to the study itself: In each case, the material was cDNA or gDNA derived from T cells, B-cell-depleted T cells, or PBMCs.

Many counts were recorded for this clone. Original methodology: Amplifying reference gene primers gave estimates of nucleated cell counts. Method: immunoSEQ multiplex PCR; TCRdb's copy keeps in-frame clones and lacks some. V, J and clone size were drawn from that table, and D and trimming were deduced from the DNA. Of roughly 330,000 clones in the sample, around 90% were seen once. Trimming shortened V by 1 base and J by 7 bases, and 7 bases separated the two germline ends. This CDR3 is 12 amino acids long. CDR1 is SEHNR and CDR2 is FQNEAQ in the germline V gene (reference sequence). This receptor was identified in a man younger than 45 with COVID-19, enrolled during active disease. The J gene is TRBJ1-1, the V gene TRBV7-9; no definite D call. Sequences were obtained from peripheral blood. The DNA of the CDR3 is TGTGCCAGCAGCTTAGTTCCCAATGAAGCTTTCTTT. Residues: CASSLVPNEAFF.